Listed here are 30 T cell receptor beta chains from one sample, sequenced in a study of T-cell memory formation after mild COVID-19 (dated by TCRdb to about 2021). Library creation used 5' RACE. TCRdb shows the sequencer as Illumina NovaSeq 6000. TCRdb passed the public sequencing reads through fastp at Q25 and MiXCR, retaining productive beta sequences. CDR3 protein sequences are deduplicated, and each keeps its most common genes and DNA. The sample data list about 430,000 distinct CDR3 sequences, and roughly 18% of these were observed just once. Approximately 21% of the sample is in the top ten clones. Material: PBMCs or a T cell subset sorted from them (not recorded which). The receptor set was obtained from a man aged 18-30 years who had mild COVID-19 (a few samples of this study predate the infection). The sample titles of this study are shuffled in the database, so cell type and time point are left out; the donor was told from shared clones.

This clonotype occurred a few times. The gene calls are TRBV15 and TRBJ2-5; 13 bases match TRBD2. Germline CDR1 and CDR2: LNHNV and YYDKDF (reference sequence). V was clipped by 0 bases and J by 14 bases; unmatched bases: 9. The CDR3 sequence is 15 residues long. CDR3 sequence (DNA): TGTGCCACCAGCAGAGATGGGACTAGCGGGGCTGGCATCTACTTC. Translated: CATSRDGTSGAGIYF.

This clonotype showed up many times. The gene calls are TRBV7-2 and TRBJ2-2, with 7 bases identical to TRBD1. In germline, CDR1 is SGHTA, CDR2 FQGNSA. V shed 7 bases and J 5 bases; nucleotides not matched to a gene: 10. CDR3 size: 15 residues. The CDR3 region has the DNA TGTGCCAGCACCCTGGGACAGCTCCTAACCGGGGAGCTGTTTTTT. Its protein is CASTLGQLLTGELFF. The whole variable domain, remainder taken from reference TRBV7-2 and TRBJ2-2, is GAGVSQSPSNKVTEKGKDVELRCDPISGHTALYWYRQSLGQGLEFLIYFQGNSAPDKSGLPSDRFSAERTGGSVSTLTIQRTQQEDSAVYLCASTLGQLLTGELFFGEGSRLTVL.

This clonotype showed up just a few times. This sequence joins TRBV5-1 and TRBJ2-2, with D maybe TRBD2 (5 bases). This CDR3 comprises 15 residues. Trimming left V 0 bases short and J 0 bases short, with 6 bases between. From germline, CDR1 is SGHRS and CDR2 YFSETQ. CDR3 nucleotides: TGCGCCAGCAGCTTGGCCGGGACGAACACCGGGGAGCTGTTTTTT. Translation gives CASSLAGTNTGELFF.

This clonotype was recorded a few times. CDR3 sequence (DNA): TGTGCCAGCAGCTTAGGAAGAGCAATAAATCGCTACGAGCAGTACTTC. The encoded protein is CASSLGRAINRYEQYF. The V gene is TRBV7-2, the J gene TRBJ2-7, with D hard to call. V dropped 1 base and J dropped 3 bases, with 16 bases sitting between them. Per germline, CDR1 SGHTA and CDR2 FQGNSA. The CDR3 covers 16 residues.

This chain links TRBV7-2 with TRBJ1-1; D is possibly TRBD1 (5 bases). The length of the CDR3 is 16 residues. Germline V gives CDR1 SGHTA, CDR2 FQGNSA. Trimming took off 3 bases at V and 4 bases at J, with 18 bases between the two ends. The CDR3 DNA follows: TGTGCCAGCAGCTTGGGAGGTGTGGGGGGTGTCACTGAAGCTTTCTTT. Translation gives CASSLGGVGGVTEAFF.

This clonotype was counted at least ten times. The chain employs TRBV7-2 and TRBJ2-5; TRBD2 agrees at 13 bases. The germline V gene encodes CDR1 SGHTA and CDR2 FQGNSA. The V segment lost 5 bases and the J segment 1 base; nucleotides outside the gene matches: 7. The CDR3 is made up of 17 amino acids. CDR3 DNA sequence: TGTGCCAGCAGCCCACGGACTAGCGGGAGCTTCCAAGAGACCCAGTACTTC. Translated, it gives CASSPRTSGSFQETQYF.

The sample holds a few counts of this clonotype. This chain links TRBV29-1 with TRBJ2-3; weak D call: TRBD2 (7 bases). From germline, CDR1 is SQVTM and CDR2 ANQGSEA. V lost 3 bases, J lost 6 bases, and 13 bases lay in between. This CDR3 contains 13 residues. For the CDR3, the DNA is TGCAGCGTTGACGACTGGGGGGGCGATACGCAGTATTTT. Translating it yields CSVDDWGGDTQYF.

A note on this clonotype: The junction departs from germline at one end; a sequencing error may be responsible. The V call is TRBV2, the J call TRBJ2-6; either TRBD1 or TRBD2 may fit D (5 bases each). Germline lookup yields CDR1 SNHLY and CDR2 FYNNEI. The CDR3 is made up of 16 amino acids. CDR3 loop: CASRLSEAAGANVMTF. The CDR3 DNA reads as TGTGCCAGCAGGCTGTCAGAGGCGGCCGGGGCCAACGTCATGACTTTC. The whole variable domain, filled in from reference TRBV2 and TRBJ2-6, reads EPEVTQTPSHQVTQMGQEVILRCVPISNHLYFYWYRQILGQKVEFLVSFYNNEISEKSEIFDDQFSVERPDGSNFTLKIRSTKLEDSAMYFCASRLSEAAGANVMTFGAGSRLTVL.

At least ten counts were recorded for this clonotype. The V call is TRBV7-2, the J call TRBJ1-5; D is perhaps TRBD1 (6 bases). Germline CDR1 and CDR2: SGHTA and FQGNSA. Trimming cost V 1 base and J 7 bases, with 11 bases left between them. The CDR3 consists of 14 residues. Here the CDR3 DNA reads TGTGCCAGCAGCTTAGGCCCTAGGGGGCAGCCCCAGCATTTT. Translation gives CASSLGPRGQPQHF.

This clonotype was picked up a small number of times. This rearrangement joins TRBV9 to TRBJ2-5; D not resolved. Germline CDR1 is SGDLS and CDR2 is YYNGEE. The V gene lost 4 bases and the J gene lost 4 bases, with 20 bases spanning the gap. The CDR3 has 16 residues. The CDR3 sequence: CASSPNGGTVGETQYF. The DNA of the CDR3 is TGTGCCAGCAGCCCTAACGGCGGTACAGTCGGAGAGACCCAGTACTTC.

This clonotype has just a few counts. V usage is TRBV9 and J usage is TRBJ2-3; a possible D gene is TRBD2 (6 bases). Between the trimmed V and J ends, which lost 3 bases and 2 bases, there was a span of 19 bases. CDR3 length: 17 amino acids. CDR1 is SGDLS, CDR2 YYNGEE, per germline. The CDR3 sequence: CASSALKTRGITDTQYF. CDR3 bases: TGTGCCAGCAGCGCGCTTAAGACTAGGGGAATCACAGATACGCAGTATTTT. Full variable domain (remainder filled in from reference TRBV9 and TRBJ2-3): DSGVTQTPKHLITATGQRVTLRCSPRSGDLSVYWYQQSLDQGLQFLIQYYNGEERAKGNILERFSAQQFPDLHSELNLSSLELGDSALYFCASSALKTRGITDTQYFGPGTRLTVL.

This clonotype was found a few times. This chain connects TRBV20-1 to TRBJ2-1; 15 positions match TRBD2. The J segment lost 9 bases and the V segment lost 3 bases, leaving 3 bases of the junction unmatched. There are 14 residues in the CDR3. The germline V gene has CDR1 DFQATT and CDR2 SNEGSKA (reference sequence). CDR3 region: CSARPGLAGGEQFF. CDR3 sequence (DNA): TGCAGTGCTAGGCCGGGACTAGCGGGGGGTGAGCAGTTCTTC.

This clonotype was seen repeatedly, ten times or more. The DNA of the CDR3 is TGTGCCAGCAGCTTGCTAGGCAGGGTGGGAATTGGGGCCAACGTCCTGACTTTC. Translated: CASSLLGRVGIGANVLTF. This chain uses TRBV5-6 with TRBJ2-6; weak D call: TRBD1 (5 bases). This CDR3 is 18 amino acids long. V was trimmed by 1 base and J by 3 bases, leaving 17 bases between them. Germline CDR1 and CDR2: SGHDT and YYEEEE. The variable domain in full, completed from reference TRBV5-6 and TRBJ2-6, reads DAGVTQSPTHLIKTRGQQVTLRCSPKSGHDTVSWYQQALGQGPQFIFQYYEEEERQRGNFPDRFSGHQFPNYSSELNVNALLLGDSALYLCASSLLGRVGIGANVLTFGAGSRLTVL.

This clonotype showed up just a few times. This chain uses TRBV5-1 with TRBJ2-5; 7 nucleotides align to TRBD2. CDR1 and CDR2 (germline): SGHRS, YFSETQ. This CDR3 comprises 15 residues. With V trimmed by 3 bases and J by 3 bases, 8 bases remained unmatched. Here the CDR3 reads CASSWVSAGEETQYF. The CDR3 nucleotides read TGCGCCAGCAGCTGGGTTTCGGCGGGGGAAGAGACCCAGTACTTC.

The chain joins TRBV21-1 to TRBJ2-7. TRBV21-1 is termed a pseudogene. This CDR3 spans 14 amino acids. The CDR3 DNA is TGTGCCAGCAGCACAGCACGGAGCTCCTACGAGCAGTACTTC. Protein sequence: CASSTARSSYEQYF.

This chain connects TRBV9 to TRBJ1-2; D is perhaps TRBD1 (5 bases). V gave up 0 bases and J gave up 8 bases, with 14 bases separating them. The CDR3 has 14 amino acids. The germline gives CDR1 SGDLS, CDR2 YYNGEE. The CDR3 loop is CASSVALGAGGYTF. The CDR3 DNA reads as TGTGCCAGCAGCGTAGCTTTAGGGGCCGGAGGCTACACCTTC.

The chain has TRBV24-1 and TRBJ2-1; 7 nucleotides agree with TRBD1. V lost 6 bases and J lost 6; bases outside the gene matches: 10. This CDR3 contains 15 residues. Germline loops: CDR1 KGHDR, CDR2 SFDVKD. This CDR3 is CATSKTGELGNEQFF. The CDR3 region has the DNA TGTGCCACCAGTAAAACAGGGGAGCTAGGCAATGAGCAGTTCTTC.

V gene TRBV18 combines with J gene TRBJ2-1; D not certain. In germline, CDR1 is KGHSH, CDR2 LQKENI. Trimming shortened V by 3 bases and J by 12 bases, and 15 bases separated the two germline ends. The CDR3 length is 13 residues. In nucleotides, the CDR3 is TGTGCCAGCTCACCCGGCGGCTCCTCTGGGCAGTTCTTC. Its protein product is CASSPGGSSGQFF.

This clonotype was recorded a few times. The chain is built from TRBV6-6 and TRBJ1-2, with 10 nucleotides matching TRBD1. The length of the CDR3 is 16 residues. Per germline, CDR1 MNHNY and CDR2 SVGAGI (reference sequence). V lost 6 bases and J lost 6; bases outside the gene matches: 13. The CDR3 here is CASSRITGTGVDGYTF. CDR3 coding DNA: TGTGCCAGCAGCCGTATCACCGGGACAGGGGTAGATGGCTACACCTTC.

This clonotype was found many times. J is TRBJ2-5 and V is TRBV4-3; 9 bases are shared with TRBD2. Unmatched junction bases numbered 6, after V lost 1 base and J lost 6 bases. CDR1 is LGHNA and CDR2 is YSLEER in the germline V gene. The CDR3 runs to 15 residues. The CDR3 sequence: CASSQGASGVKTQYF. Written as DNA, the CDR3 is TGCGCCAGCAGCCAAGGCGCTAGCGGGGTAAAGACCCAGTACTTC.

This clonotype has ten or more counts. This chain uses TRBV5-4 with TRBJ2-7; 7 nucleotides match TRBD1. Germline values: CDR1 SGHNT, CDR2 YYREEE (reference sequence). This CDR3 comprises 12 residues. Trimming at V came to 4 bases and at J to 3 bases, leaving 1 base not matched to a gene. The CDR3 here is CASSRDSYEQYV. CDR3 DNA: TGTGCCAGCAGCCGGGACAGCTACGAGCAGTACGTC.

This sequence joins TRBV7-9 and TRBJ2-5; 14 nucleotides line up with TRBD2. Germline CDR1 and CDR2: SEHNR and FQNEAQ (reference sequence). The CDR3 length is 19 residues. V shed 6 bases, J shed 2 bases, and the junction held 14 bases outside the gene matches. The CDR3 DNA sequence: TGTGCCAGCAGGGAGGCGACTAGCGGGGGGGCCAACCTTCAAGAGACCCAGTACTTC. Its translation: CASREATSGGANLQETQYF.

The V call is TRBV9, the J call TRBJ2-1; TRBD1 might be the D (5 bases). In germline, CDR1 is SGDLS, CDR2 YYNGEE. With 2 bases removed from V and 8 bases from J, the gap between germline ends came to 14 bases. The CDR3 covers 14 residues. CDR3 region: CASSVWQGSDEQFF. The CDR3 DNA follows: TGTGCCAGCAGCGTCTGGCAGGGCTCCGATGAGCAGTTCTTC.

This clonotype was found many times. The chain is built from TRBV5-1 and TRBJ2-2; the D gene is possibly TRBD2 (6 bases). Germline V gene lookup returns CDR1 SGHRS and CDR2 YFSETQ. CDR3 length: 19 residues. The V end was cut by 5 bases, the J end by 4 bases, with 27 bases between. CDR3: CASSSSVTELASSTGELFF. The CDR3 coding sequence is TGCGCCAGCAGTAGTAGTGTGACCGAACTAGCCTCGAGCACCGGGGAGCTGTTTTTT.

The rearrangement joins TRBV28 to TRBJ1-5, with 11 bases identical to TRBD1. The CDR3 sequence is 15 residues long. The trim removed 8 bases at V and 5 bases at J, leaving 8 bases unmatched. From germline, CDR1 is MDHEN and CDR2 SYDVKM. CDR3 residues: CASRRDRGYDQPQHF. The CDR3, as DNA: TGTGCCAGCCGCAGGGACAGGGGGTATGATCAGCCCCAGCATTTT.

This clonotype occurred once. The chain couples TRBV5-1 to TRBJ1-5; D is undetermined. With 7 bases removed from V and 2 bases from J, the gap between germline ends came to 16 bases. The CDR3 loop spans 15 amino acids. Germline CDR1 SGHRS, CDR2 YFSETQ. CDR3 nucleotides: TGCGCCAGCCGGGTTGGTTGGTCAGGCAATCAGCCCCAGCATTTT. Amino acids: CASRVGWSGNQPQHF.

In its sample, this clonotype was seen many times. The rearrangement joins TRBV5-1 to TRBJ2-4, with D unresolved. The germline V gene has CDR1 SGHRS and CDR2 YFSETQ. The CDR3 is 14 amino acids. V was cut by 4 bases and J by 9 bases, with 17 bases left in between. CDR3 loop: CASSPGGPFPIQYF. CDR3 coding DNA: TGCGCCAGCAGCCCCGGTGGACCTTTCCCCATTCAGTACTTC.

J is TRBJ1-5 and V is TRBV6-2 or TRBV6-3; D is uncertain. Trimming took 10 bases from V and 7 from J, leaving 8 bases between them. The germline gives CDR1 MNHEY, CDR2 SVGEGT. The CDR3 covers 10 residues. CDR3 in amino acids: CATAEQPQHF. In DNA form, the CDR3 reads TGTGCCACCGCCGAGCAGCCCCAGCATTTT.

This clonotype has just a few counts. The J gene is TRBJ2-2, the V gene TRBV4-2; possible D gene TRBD1, 5 bases. This CDR3 comprises 16 residues. Trimming removed 0 bases from V and 1 base from J, with 9 bases in between. The V gene's germline CDR1 is LGHNA and CDR2 YNFKEQ. The CDR3 sequence: CASSQEGQRNTGELFF. The CDR3 DNA reads as TGTGCCAGCAGCCAAGAGGGGCAGAGGAACACCGGGGAGCTGTTTTTT.

The rearrangement links TRBV19 to TRBJ2-5; D gene uncertain. The CDR3 is 13 residues long. CDR1 and CDR2 (germline): LNHDA, SQIVND (reference sequence). V lost 3 bases to trimming and J lost 1 base, with 6 bases between them. CDR3 nucleotides: TGTGCCAGTAGTATCCCGGGCCAAGAGACCCAGTACTTC. Its protein product is CASSIPGQETQYF.